The TCR beta chain under discussion was sequenced for a study of T cell responses to AZD1222 COVID-19 vaccine. Study-wide results and limits: Among vaccine-associated CD4 TCRs, coverage spanned spike, with dominance at 160-218 and 743-854. Unmutated regions of variants are reportedly targeted by nearly half of spike-specific TCRs. At baseline, just a handful of AZD1222 recipients tested seropositive. The sample set comprised mostly white British donors with more females, and clonal diversity was possibly underestimated.

The CDR3 covers 14 residues. The ends were cut back, 4 bases at V and 6 bases at J, with 15 bases in the middle. Germline V gene lookup returns CDR1 MGHRA and CDR2 YSYEKL. With respect to this clone: Its antigen remains unidentified.

The protocol was immunoSEQ multiplex PCR, while the TCRdb copy is restricted to in-frame clones and leaves out a portion. The sample holds approximately 64,000 clones, 84% seen once. The chain employs TRBV4-1 and TRBJ1-1; possibly TRBD1 for D (6 bases). The sequencing here drew on peripheral blood, taken on day 0 of AZD1222 vaccination. This sequence was found in an adult in good health. CDR3 residues: CASSRTEGRAEAFF. The CDR3 DNA follows: TGCGCCAGCAGCCGGACAGAAGGAAGGGCTGAAGCTTTCTTT.